This T cell receptor beta chain was profiled in a study of Ad26.COV2.S vaccination and SARS-CoV-2 variants (dated by TCRdb to the early 2020s). Context from the whole study: Vaccine-arm donors came from COV1001, a multicentre, randomized, double-blind, placebo-controlled phase I-IIa trial of Ad26.COV2.S in healthy adults. Participants in the trial were split at random into five groups of five each, receiving low-dose or high-dose Ad26.COV2.S once or twice, or else placebo on both occasions. The TCR-sequenced set comprised approximately 30 samples: some 20 Ad26.COV2.S vaccine recipients, 5 placebo recipients and 8 SARS-CoV-2 convalescent individuals. TCRbeta repertoire sequencing was used to assess the specificity and breadth of SARS-CoV-2-reactive T cell receptors after Ad26.COV2.S vaccination. Dosing of Ad26.COV2.S was intramuscular, at either 5x10^10 or 1x10^11 viral particles, delivered as one shot or as two shots spaced 56 days apart. Blinding of investigators to trial group allocation was maintained during experiments and outcome assessment.

To note about this clone: No antigen is known for it. No base quality values were provided; no much bigger clone lies one nucleotide off.

From the germline V gene, CDR1 is SNHLY and CDR2 is FYNNEI. Including the terminal cysteine and phenylalanine, the CDR3 comprises 14 residues. This entry keeps only the CDR3 DNA: 42 bases, framed from base 1. The germline ends are 17 bases apart after V is trimmed by 11 bases and J by 0 bases. Overall results and qualifications from the work: Vaccine and placebo recipients had similar non-spike TCR breadth, a finding consistent with the vaccine containing only spike. Substantial breadth of spike-specific CD8+ and CD4+ T cell responses was reported after vaccination. Spike-specific TCR breadth was higher in Ad26.COV2.S recipients than in placebo recipients (P = 0.0014). The authors noted that total T cell responses may have been underestimated by the TCR breadth and depth analyses. The study was not powered to compare responses between vaccine doses or regimens.

The immunoSEQ Assay was used to sequence TCRbeta CDR3 regions. After extraction, genomic DNA underwent amplification by bias-controlled multiplex PCR, followed by high-throughput sequencing. Per the original workflow: Collapsing and filtering of sequences were performed to quantify the absolute abundance of each unique TCRbeta CDR3 region. T cell fraction was estimated by normalization of TCRbeta template counts to usable DNA, with usable DNA being measured through amplification of reference genes present in all nucleated cells. Repertoire TCRs were annotated as SARS-CoV-2-specific by exact matching of V gene, CDR3 amino acid sequence and J gene to a known reactive TCR set. MIRA supplied the reference SARS-CoV-2 TCR set, which was filtered for enrichment in COVID-19-positive ImmuneCODE repertoires so that public or cross-reactive TCRs were removed. Using the MIRA antigens, annotated TCRs were further analysed by specific ORF or by position within an ORF. Breadth was defined as the number of annotated unique rearrangements divided by the total number of unique productive rearrangements, and depth was defined as the summed frequency of the annotated unique rearrangements. Two-sided Wilcoxon rank-sum tests were applied when comparing TCR breadth between groups. TCRdb took over this immuneACCESS table, retaining in-frame rearrangements with V and J assigned. Such tables are incomplete; in checked studies, under half of the missing clones stem from an unresolved V gene, and the remainder is unexplained. D and trimming were read from the DNA, whereas the V and J calls and clone size are those reported in that table. Present in this sample are about 680,000 clones, around 90% of which were seen just once. The leading ten clones occupy over 1.3% of the sample.

This sample's treatment or condition label indicates: about 20 received Ad26.COV2.S at low or high dose, single or two shots; 5 received placebo; per-sample allocation not given. For vaccine and placebo recipients, the sequenced repertoires came from samples collected on day 63 after the first injection. Between 29 July and 7 August 2020, Cohort 1b enrolled some 25 adults aged 18-55 years at one site in Boston, USA. Ad26.COV2.S was a replication-incompetent adenovirus type 26 vector that expressed a prefusion-stabilized SARS-CoV-2 spike protein derived from the original Wuhan strain. The receptor chain draws on TRBV2 and TRBJ2-7; the D region may be TRBD1 or TRBD2, each matching 6 bases equally. The sequenced sample was peripheral blood, obtained in a trial of Ad26.COV2.S vaccine versus placebo. The TCR sequence derives from a person aged 18-60 years who received the Ad26.COV2.S COVID-19 vaccine or a placebo. The CDR3 region: CAGGKGVISYEQYF. The DNA sequence is given as TGTGCCGGGGGGAAGGGGGTAATCTCCTACGAGCAGTACTTC. This CDR3, with the reference TRBV2 and TRBJ2-7 proteins standing in past its ends, gives the full variable domain EPEVTQTPSHQVTQMGQEVILRCVPISNHLYFYWYRQILGQKVEFLVSFYNNEISEKSEIFDDQFSVERPDGSNFTLKIRSTKLEDSAMYFCAGGKGVISYEQYFGPGTRLTVT.